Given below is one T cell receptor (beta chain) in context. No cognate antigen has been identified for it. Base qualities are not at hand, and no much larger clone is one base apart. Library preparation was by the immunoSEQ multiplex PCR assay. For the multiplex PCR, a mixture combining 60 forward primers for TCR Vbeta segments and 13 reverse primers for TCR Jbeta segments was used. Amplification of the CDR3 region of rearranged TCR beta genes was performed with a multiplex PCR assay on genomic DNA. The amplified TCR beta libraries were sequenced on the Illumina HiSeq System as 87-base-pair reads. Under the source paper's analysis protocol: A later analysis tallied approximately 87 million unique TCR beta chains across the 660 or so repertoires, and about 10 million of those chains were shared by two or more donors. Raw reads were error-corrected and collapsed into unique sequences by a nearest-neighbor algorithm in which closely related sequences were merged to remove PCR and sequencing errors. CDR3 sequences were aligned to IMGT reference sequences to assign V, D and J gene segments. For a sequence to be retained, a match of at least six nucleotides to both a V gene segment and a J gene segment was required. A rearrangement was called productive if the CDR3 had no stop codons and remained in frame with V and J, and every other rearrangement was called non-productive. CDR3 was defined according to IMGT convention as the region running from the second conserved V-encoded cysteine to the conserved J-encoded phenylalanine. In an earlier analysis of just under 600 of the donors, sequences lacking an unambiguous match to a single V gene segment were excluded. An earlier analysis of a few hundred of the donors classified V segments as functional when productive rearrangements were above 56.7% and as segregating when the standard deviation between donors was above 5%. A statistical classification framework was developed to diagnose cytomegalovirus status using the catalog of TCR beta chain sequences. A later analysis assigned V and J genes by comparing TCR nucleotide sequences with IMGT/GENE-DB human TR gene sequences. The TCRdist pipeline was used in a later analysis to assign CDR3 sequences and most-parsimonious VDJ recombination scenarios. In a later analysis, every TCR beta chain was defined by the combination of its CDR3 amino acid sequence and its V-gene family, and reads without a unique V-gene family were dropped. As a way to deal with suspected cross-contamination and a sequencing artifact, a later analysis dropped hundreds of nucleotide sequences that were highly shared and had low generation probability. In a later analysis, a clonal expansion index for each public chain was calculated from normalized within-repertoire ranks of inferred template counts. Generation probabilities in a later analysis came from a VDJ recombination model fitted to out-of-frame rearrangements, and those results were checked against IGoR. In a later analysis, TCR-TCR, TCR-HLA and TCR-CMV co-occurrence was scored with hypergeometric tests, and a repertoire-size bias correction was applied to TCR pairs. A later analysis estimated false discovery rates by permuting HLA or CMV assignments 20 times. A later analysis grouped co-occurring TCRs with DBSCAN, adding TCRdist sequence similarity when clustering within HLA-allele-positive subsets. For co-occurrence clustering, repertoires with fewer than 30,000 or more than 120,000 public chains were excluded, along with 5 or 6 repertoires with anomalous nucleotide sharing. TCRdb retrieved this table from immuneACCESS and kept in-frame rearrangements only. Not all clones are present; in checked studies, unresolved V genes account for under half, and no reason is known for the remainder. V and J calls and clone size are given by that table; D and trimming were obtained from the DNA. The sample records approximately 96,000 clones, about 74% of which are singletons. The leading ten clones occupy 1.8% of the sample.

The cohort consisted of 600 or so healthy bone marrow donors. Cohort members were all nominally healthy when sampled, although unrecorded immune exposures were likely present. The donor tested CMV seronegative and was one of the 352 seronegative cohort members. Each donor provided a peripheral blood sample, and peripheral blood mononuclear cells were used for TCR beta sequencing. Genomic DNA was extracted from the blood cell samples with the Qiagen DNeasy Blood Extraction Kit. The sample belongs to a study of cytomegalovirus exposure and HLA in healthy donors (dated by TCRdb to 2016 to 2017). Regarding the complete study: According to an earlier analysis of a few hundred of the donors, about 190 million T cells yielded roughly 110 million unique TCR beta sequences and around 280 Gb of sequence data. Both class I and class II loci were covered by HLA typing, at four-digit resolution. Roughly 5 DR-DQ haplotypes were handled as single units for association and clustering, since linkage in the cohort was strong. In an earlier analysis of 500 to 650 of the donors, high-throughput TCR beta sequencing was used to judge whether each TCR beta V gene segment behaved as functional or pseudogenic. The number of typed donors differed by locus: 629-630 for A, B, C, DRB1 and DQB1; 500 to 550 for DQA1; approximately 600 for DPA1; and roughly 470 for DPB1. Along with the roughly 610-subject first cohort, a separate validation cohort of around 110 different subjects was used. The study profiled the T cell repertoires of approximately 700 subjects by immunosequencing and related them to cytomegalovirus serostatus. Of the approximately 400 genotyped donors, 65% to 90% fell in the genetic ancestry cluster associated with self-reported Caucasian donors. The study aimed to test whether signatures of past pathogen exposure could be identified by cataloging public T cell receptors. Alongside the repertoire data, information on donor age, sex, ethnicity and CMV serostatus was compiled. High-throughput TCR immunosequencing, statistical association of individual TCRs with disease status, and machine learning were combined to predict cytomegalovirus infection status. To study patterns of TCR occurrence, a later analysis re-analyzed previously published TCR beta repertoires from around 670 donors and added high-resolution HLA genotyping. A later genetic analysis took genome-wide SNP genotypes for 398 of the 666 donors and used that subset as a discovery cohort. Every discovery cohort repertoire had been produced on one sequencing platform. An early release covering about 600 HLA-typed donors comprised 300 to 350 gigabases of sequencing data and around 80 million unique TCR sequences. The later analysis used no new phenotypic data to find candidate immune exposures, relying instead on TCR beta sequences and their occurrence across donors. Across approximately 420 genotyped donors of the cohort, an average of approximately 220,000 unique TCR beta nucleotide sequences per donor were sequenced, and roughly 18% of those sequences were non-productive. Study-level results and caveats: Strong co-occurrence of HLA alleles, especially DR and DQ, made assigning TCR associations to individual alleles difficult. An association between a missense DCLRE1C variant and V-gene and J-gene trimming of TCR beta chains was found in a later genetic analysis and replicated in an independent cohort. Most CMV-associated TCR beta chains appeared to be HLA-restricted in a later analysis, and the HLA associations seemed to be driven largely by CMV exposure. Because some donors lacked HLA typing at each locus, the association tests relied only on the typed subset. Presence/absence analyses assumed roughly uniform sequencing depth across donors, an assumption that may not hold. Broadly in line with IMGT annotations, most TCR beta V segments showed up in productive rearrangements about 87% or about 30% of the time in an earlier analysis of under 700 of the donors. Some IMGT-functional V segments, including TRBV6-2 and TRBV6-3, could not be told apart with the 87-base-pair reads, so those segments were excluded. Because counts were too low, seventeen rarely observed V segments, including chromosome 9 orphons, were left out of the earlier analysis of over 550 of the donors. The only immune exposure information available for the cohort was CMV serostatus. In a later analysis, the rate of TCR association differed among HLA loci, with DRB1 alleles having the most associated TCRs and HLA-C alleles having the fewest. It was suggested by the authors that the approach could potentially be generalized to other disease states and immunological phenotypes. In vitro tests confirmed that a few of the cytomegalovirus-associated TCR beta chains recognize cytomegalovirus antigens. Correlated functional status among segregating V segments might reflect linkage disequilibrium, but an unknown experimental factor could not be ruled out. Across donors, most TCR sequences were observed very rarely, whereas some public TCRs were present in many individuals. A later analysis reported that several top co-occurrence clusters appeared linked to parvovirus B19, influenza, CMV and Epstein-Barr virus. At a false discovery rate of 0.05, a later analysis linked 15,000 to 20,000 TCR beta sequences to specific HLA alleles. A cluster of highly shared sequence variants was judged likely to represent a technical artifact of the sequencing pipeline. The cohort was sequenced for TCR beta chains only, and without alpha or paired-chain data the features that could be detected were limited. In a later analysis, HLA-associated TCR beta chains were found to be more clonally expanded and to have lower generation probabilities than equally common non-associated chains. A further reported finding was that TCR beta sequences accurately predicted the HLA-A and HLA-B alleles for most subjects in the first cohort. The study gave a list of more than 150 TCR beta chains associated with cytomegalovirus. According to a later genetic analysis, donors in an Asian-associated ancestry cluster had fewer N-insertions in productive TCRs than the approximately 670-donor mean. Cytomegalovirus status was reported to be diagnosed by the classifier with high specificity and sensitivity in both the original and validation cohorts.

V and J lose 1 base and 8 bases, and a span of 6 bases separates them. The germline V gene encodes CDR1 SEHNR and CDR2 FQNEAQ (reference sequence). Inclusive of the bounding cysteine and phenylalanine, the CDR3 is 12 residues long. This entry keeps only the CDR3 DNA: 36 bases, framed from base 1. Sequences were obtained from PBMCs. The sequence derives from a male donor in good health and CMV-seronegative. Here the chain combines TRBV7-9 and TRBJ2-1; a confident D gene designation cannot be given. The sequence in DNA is TGTGCCAGCAGCTTAGGGCAGGATGAGCAGTTCTTC. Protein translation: CASSLGQDEQFF.